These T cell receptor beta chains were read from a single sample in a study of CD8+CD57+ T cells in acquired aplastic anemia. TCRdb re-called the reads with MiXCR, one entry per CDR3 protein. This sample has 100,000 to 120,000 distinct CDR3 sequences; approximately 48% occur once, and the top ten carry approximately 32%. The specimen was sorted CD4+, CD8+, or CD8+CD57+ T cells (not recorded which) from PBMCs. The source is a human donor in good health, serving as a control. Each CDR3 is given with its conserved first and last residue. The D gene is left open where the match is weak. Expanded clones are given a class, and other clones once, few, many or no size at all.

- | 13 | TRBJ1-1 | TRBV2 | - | CASSEREGHEAFF | TGTGCCAGCAGTGAACGCGAGGGACATGAAGCTTTCTTT
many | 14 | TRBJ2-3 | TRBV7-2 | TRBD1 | CASSQGQGEDTQYF | TGTGCCAGCAGCCAGGGACAGGGGGAAGATACGCAGTATTTT
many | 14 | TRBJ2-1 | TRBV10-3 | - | CAISGAGQVGEQFF | TGTGCCATCAGCGGAGCGGGCCAGGTCGGTGAGCAGTTCTTC
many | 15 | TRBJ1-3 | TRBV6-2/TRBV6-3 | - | CASSYSSGTGNTIYF | TGTGCCAGCAGTTACTCGTCCGGTACTGGAAACACCATATATTTT
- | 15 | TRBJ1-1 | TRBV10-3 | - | CAISESTYRNTEAFF | TGTGCCATCAGTGAGTCGACCTACAGAAACACTGAAGCTTTCTTT
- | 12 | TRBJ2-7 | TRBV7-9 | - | CASSWGEYEQYF | TGTGCCAGCAGCTGGGGGGAGTACGAGCAGTACTTC
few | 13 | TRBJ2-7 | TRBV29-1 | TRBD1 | CSVEDREDYEQYF | TGCAGCGTCGAGGACAGGGAGGACTACGAGCAGTACTTC
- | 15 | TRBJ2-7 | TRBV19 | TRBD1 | CASRGPGQVTYEQYF | TGTGCCAGCAGGGGACCGGGACAGGTAACCTACGAGCAGTACTTC
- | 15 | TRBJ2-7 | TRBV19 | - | CASSVASGYSYEQYF | TGTGCCAGTAGTGTGGCGAGCGGCTACTCCTACGAGCAGTACTTC
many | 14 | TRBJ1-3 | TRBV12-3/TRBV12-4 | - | CASSFRIGGNTIYF | TGTGCCAGCAGTTTTAGGATAGGCGGAAACACCATATATTTT
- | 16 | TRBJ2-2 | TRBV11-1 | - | CASSPRDKRNTGELFF | TGTGCCAGCAGCCCCCGGGACAAAAGAAACACCGGGGAGCTGTTTTTT
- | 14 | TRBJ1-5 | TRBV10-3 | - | CAIRGGAGNQPQHF | TGTGCCATCAGGGGGGGGGCTGGCAATCAGCCCCAGCATTTT
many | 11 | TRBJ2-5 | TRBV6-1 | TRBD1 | CASSGQGFRGF | TGTGCCAGCAGTGGACAGGGTTTTCGGGGCTTC
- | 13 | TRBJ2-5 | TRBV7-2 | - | CASSAHPQETQYF | TGTGCCAGCAGCGCCCACCCTCAAGAGACCCAGTACTTC
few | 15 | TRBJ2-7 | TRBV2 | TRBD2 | CASRSSGGLPHEQYF | TGTGCCAGCAGGTCTAGCGGGGGCCTGCCCCACGAGCAGTACTTC
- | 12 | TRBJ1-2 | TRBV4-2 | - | CASSQDTSGYTF | TGTGCCAGCAGCCAAGATACTAGCGGCTACACCTTC
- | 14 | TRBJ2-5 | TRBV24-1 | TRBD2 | CATSHSGHVETQYF | TGTGCCACCAGTCATAGCGGGCATGTGGAGACCCAGTACTTC
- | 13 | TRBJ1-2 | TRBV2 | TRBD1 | CASSETGIYGYTF | TGTGCCAGCAGTGAGACAGGGATCTATGGCTACACCTTC
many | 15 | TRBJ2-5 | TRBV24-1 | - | CATNRGPGDQETQYF | TGTGCCACCAACAGAGGCCCCGGGGACCAAGAGACCCAGTACTTC
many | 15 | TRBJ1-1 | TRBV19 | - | CASSTVVALDTEAFF | TGTGCCAGTAGTACCGTCGTAGCGCTCGACACTGAAGCTTTCTTT
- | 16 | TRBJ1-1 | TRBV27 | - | CASSFSRVVGNTEAFF | TGTGCCAGCAGTTTTAGTAGGGTCGTAGGAAACACTGAAGCTTTCTTT
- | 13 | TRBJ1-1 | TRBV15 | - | CATSRDRNTEAFF | TGTGCCACCAGCAGAGACAGGAACACTGAAGCTTTCTTT
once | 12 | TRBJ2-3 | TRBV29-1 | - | CSVEWGADTQYF | TGCAGCGTTGAATGGGGCGCAGATACGCAGTATTTT
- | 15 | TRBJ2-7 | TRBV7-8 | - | CASSLSQPSSYEQYF | TGTGCCAGCAGCTTAAGTCAGCCGAGCTCCTACGAGCAGTACTTC
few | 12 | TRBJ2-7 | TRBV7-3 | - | CASSRTAYEQYF | TGTGCCAGCAGCAGAACAGCCTACGAGCAGTACTTC
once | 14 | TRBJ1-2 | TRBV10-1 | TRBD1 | CASSQPRQGYGYTF | TGCGCCAGCAGCCAACCCCGACAGGGCTATGGCTACACCTTC
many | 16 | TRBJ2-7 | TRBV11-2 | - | CASSPTQLSRSYEQYF | TGTGCCAGCAGCCCAACTCAGCTATCACGCTCCTACGAGCAGTACTTC
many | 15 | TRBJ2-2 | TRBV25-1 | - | CASSDPQANTGELFF | TGTGCCAGCAGTGACCCGCAAGCGAACACCGGGGAGCTGTTTTTT
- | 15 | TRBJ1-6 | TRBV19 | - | CASSIVSRGNSPLHF | TGTGCCAGTAGTATCGTTAGCAGGGGCAATTCACCCCTCCACTTT
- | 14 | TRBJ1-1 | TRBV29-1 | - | CSVLKDRLNTEAFF | TGCAGCGTTCTGAAAGACAGGCTTAACACTGAAGCTTTCTTT
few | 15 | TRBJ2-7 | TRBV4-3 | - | CASSQEISGHYEQYF | TGCGCCAGCAGCCAAGAGATATCCGGCCACTACGAGCAGTACTTC
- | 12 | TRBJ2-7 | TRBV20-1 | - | CSIAGEGGEQYF | TGCAGCATCGCCGGGGAAGGGGGCGAGCAGTACTTC
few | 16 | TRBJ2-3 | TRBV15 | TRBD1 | CATSGRQGTVTDTQYF | TGTGCCACCAGCGGCCGACAGGGGACTGTGACAGATACGCAGTATTTT
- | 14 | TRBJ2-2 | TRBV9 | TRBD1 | CASSVGQGTGELFF | TGTGCCAGCAGCGTAGGACAGGGCACCGGGGAGCTGTTTTTT
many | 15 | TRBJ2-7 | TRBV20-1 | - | CSARSKRGASYEQYF | TGCAGTGCTAGGAGTAAACGGGGGGCCTCCTACGAGCAGTACTTC
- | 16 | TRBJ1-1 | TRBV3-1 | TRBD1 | CASSPPGTGIIAEAFF | TGTGCCAGCAGCCCGCCCGGGACAGGGATAATTGCTGAAGCTTTCTTT
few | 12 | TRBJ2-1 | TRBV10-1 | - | CASSEGRGEQFF | TGCGCCAGCAGTGAAGGACGAGGTGAGCAGTTCTTC
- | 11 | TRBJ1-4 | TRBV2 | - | CASSEREKLFF | TGTGCCAGCAGTGAAAGGGAAAAACTGTTTTTT
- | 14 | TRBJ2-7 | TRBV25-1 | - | CASSSDQGSAEQYF | TGTGCCAGCAGTTCGGACCAGGGTTCTGCCGAGCAGTACTTC
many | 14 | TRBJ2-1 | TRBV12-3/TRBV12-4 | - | CASVRGSSYNEQFF | TGTGCCAGCGTTCGGGGGAGCTCCTACAATGAGCAGTTCTTC
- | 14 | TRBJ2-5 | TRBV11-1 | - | CASSLAGDQETRYF | TGTGCCAGCAGCTTAGCGGGGGACCAAGAGACCCGGTACTTC